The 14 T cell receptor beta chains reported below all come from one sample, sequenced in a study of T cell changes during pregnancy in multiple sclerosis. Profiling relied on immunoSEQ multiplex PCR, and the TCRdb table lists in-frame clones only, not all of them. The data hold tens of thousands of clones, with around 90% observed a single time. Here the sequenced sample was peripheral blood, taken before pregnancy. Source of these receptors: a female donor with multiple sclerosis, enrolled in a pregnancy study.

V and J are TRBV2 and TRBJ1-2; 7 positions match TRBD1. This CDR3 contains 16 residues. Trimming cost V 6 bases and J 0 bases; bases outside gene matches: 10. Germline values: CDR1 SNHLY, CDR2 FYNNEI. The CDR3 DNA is TGTGCCAGCAGCCACGACCGGGACAGTACTAACTATGGCTACACCTTC. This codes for CASSHDRDSTNYGYTF.

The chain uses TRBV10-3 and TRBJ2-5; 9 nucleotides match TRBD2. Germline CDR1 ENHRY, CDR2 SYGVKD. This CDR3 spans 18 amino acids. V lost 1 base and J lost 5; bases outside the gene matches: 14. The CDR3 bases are TGTGCCATCAGTGAGTTAAGCCTCGCGGGAGGGGGTCGGGAGACCCAGTACTTC. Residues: CAISELSLAGGGRETQYF.

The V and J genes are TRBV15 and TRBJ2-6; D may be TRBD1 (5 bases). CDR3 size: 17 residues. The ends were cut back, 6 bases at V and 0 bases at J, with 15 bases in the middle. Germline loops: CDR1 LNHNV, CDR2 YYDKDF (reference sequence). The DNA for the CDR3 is TGTGCCACCAGTTCACAAGGGGCCAACTCTGGGGCCAACGTCCTGACTTTC. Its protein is CATSSQGANSGANVLTF.

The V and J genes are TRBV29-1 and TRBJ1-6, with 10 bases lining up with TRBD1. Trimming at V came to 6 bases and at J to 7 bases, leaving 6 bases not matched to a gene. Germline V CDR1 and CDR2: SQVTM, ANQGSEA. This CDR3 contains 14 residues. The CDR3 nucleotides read TGCAGCGTCTTGACAGGGGGCGAGAATTCACCCCTCCACTTT. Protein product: CSVLTGGENSPLHF. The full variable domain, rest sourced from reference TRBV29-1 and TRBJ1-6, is SAVISQKPSRDICQRGTSLTIQCQVDSQVTMMFWYRQQPGQSLTLIATANQGSEATYESGFVIDKFPISRPNLTFSTLTVSNMSPEDSSIYLCSVLTGGENSPLHFGNGTRLTVT.

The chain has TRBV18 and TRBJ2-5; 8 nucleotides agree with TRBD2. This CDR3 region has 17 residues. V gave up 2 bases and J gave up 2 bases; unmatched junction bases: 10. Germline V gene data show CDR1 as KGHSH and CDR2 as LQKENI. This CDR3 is CASSPVTALAEQETQYF. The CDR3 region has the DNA TGTGCCAGCTCACCAGTCACGGCACTAGCGGAACAAGAGACCCAGTACTTC.

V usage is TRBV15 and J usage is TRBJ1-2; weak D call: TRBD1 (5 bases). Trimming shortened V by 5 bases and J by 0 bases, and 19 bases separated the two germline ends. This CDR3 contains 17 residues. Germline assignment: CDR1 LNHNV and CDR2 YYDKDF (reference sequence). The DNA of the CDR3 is TGTGCCACCAGCGGTGAAGCAGGGTCGCCCCCTAACTATGGCTACACCTTC. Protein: CATSGEAGSPPNYGYTF.

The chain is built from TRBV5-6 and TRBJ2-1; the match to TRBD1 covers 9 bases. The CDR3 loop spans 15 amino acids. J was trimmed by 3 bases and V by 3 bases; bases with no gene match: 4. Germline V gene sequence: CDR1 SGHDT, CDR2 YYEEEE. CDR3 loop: CASSYRDRDYNEQFF. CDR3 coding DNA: TGTGCCAGCAGCTACCGGGACAGGGACTACAATGAGCAGTTCTTC.

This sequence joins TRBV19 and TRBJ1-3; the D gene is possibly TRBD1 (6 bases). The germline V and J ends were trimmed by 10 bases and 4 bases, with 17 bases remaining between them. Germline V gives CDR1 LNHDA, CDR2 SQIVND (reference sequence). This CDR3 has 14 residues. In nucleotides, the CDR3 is TGTGCCACCATAGACCGGACAGAAGGAAACACCATATATTTT. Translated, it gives CATIDRTEGNTIYF.

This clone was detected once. The CDR3 nucleotides are TGTGCCAGCAGCCCCGGGACTGGACACGAGCAGTACTTC. Residues: CASSPGTGHEQYF. This sequence joins TRBV9 and TRBJ2-7, with TRBD2 as a possible D gene (6 bases). V shed 4 bases and J shed 5 bases, with 13 bases lying between them. This CDR3 has 13 residues. Germline CDR1 SGDLS, CDR2 YYNGEE.

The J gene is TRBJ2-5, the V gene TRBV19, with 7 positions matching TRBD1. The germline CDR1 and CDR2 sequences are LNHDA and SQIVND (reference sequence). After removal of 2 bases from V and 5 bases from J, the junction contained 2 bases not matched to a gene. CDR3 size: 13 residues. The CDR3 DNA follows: TGTGCCAGTAGTATACTACAGGGGGAGACCCAGTACTTC. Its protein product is CASSILQGETQYF.

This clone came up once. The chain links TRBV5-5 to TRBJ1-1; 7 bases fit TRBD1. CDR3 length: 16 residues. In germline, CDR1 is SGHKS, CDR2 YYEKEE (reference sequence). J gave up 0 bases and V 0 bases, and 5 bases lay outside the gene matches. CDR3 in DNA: TGTGCCAGCAGCTTGGTTGCAGGGGGGATGAACACTGAAGCTTTCTTT. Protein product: CASSLVAGGMNTEAFF. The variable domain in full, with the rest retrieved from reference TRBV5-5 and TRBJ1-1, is DAGVTQSPTHLIKTRGQQVTLRCSPISGHKSVSWYQQVLGQGPQFIFQYYEKEERGRGNFPDRFSARQFPNYSSELNVNALLLGDSALYLCASSLVAGGMNTEAFFGQGTRLTVV.

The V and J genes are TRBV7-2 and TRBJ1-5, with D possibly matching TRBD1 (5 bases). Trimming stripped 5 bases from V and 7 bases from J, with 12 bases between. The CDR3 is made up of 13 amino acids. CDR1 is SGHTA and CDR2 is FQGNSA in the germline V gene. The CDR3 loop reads CASSPYRFQPQHF. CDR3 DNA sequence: TGTGCCAGCAGCCCGTACAGGTTCCAGCCCCAGCATTTT.

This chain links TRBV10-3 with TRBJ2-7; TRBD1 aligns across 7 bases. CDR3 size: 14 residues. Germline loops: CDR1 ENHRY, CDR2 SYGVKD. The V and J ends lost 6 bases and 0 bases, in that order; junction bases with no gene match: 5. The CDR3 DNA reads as TGTGCCATCAGCCAGGACAGGACCTCCTACGAGCAGTACTTC. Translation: CAISQDRTSYEQYF.

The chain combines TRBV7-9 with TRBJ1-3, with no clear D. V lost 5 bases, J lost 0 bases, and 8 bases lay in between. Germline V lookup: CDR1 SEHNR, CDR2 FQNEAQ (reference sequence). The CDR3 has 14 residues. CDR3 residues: CASSHSFSGNTIYF. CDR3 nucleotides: TGTGCCAGCAGCCATAGTTTCTCTGGAAACACCATATATTTT.